This section outlines one T cell receptor (beta chain) sequence together with its context. The data derive from a study of sequential checkpoint blockade in melanoma. Treatment reported: randomized to nivolumab then ipilimumab (arm A) or the reverse (arm B). This table comes from immunoSEQ multiplex PCR, and its TCRdb copy is limited to in-frame clones, with some not included. The data show about 22,000 clones, with approximately 30% seen just once and about 6.6% held by the top ten. The CDR3 is 14 residues long. In germline, CDR1 is LNHDA, CDR2 SQIVND (reference sequence). V was cut by 3 bases and J by 6 bases, with 12 bases left in between.

This receptor was identified in a human donor with melanoma. This chain connects TRBV19 to TRBJ1-5; TRBD1 might be the D (5 bases). Sample: tumor tissue (inferred from file names), taken from a patient given nivolumab and ipilimumab in sequence. This chain's CDR3 is CASSIVQGGQPQHF. In nucleotides, the CDR3 is TGTGCCAGTAGTATCGTGCAGGGAGGTCAGCCCCAGCATTTT.